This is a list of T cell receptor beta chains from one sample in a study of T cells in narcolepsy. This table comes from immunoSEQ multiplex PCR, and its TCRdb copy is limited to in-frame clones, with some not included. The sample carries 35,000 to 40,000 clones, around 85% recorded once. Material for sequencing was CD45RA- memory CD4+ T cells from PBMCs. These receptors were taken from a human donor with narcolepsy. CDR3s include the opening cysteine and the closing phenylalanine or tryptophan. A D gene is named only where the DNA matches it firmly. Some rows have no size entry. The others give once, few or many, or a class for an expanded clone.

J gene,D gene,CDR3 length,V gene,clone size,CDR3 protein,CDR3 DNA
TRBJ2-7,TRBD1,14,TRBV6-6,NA,CASNPGQGSYEQYF,TGTGCCAGCAACCCGGGACAGGGATCGTACGAGCAGTACTTC
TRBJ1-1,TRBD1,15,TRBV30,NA,CAWKPTTGINTEAFF,TGTGCCTGGAAACCAACGACAGGGATAAACACTGAAGCTTTCTTT
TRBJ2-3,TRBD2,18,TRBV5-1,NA,CASSLPQGGTSATDTQYF,TGCGCCAGCAGCTTGCCGCAAGGGGGGACTAGCGCCACAGATACGCAGTATTTT
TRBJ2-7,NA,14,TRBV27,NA,CASSLSRARREQYF,TGTGCCAGCAGTTTAAGCCGGGCCCGTCGGGAGCAGTACTTC
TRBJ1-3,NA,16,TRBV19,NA,CASNQGGANSGNTIYF,TGTGCCAGTAATCAAGGAGGGGCCAACTCTGGAAACACCATATATTTT
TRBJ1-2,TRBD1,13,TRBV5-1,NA,CASNPGTGDGYTF,TGCGCCAGCAACCCCGGGACAGGGGACGGCTACACCTTC
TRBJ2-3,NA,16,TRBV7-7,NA,CASSLGAGLSTDTQYF,TGTGCTAGCAGCTTAGGGGCGGGGCTCAGCACAGATACGCAGTATTTT
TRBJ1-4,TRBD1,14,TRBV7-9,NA,CASSGGTANEKLFF,TGTGCCAGCAGCGGAGGGACAGCTAATGAAAAACTGTTTTTT
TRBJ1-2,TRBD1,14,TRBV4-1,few,CASSRTGGSDGYTF,TGCGCCAGCAGCCGGACAGGGGGCTCGGATGGCTACACCTTC
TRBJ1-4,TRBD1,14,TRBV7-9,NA,CASSDRGTNEKLFF,TGTGCCAGCAGCGACAGGGGAACTAATGAAAAACTGTTTTTT
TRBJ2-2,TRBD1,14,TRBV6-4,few,CASSDKGASGELFF,TGTGCCAGCAGTGACAAGGGGGCGTCCGGGGAGCTGTTTTTT
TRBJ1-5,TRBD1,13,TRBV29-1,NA,CSAGTVGNQPQHF,TGCAGCGCAGGGACAGTTGGCAATCAGCCCCAGCATTTT
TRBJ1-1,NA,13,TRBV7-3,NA,CASSSQGGAEAFF,TGTGCCAGCAGCTCCCAGGGTGGCGCTGAAGCTTTCTTT
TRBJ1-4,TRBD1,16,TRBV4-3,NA,CASSQEGGQANEKLFF,TGCGCCAGCAGCCAAGAGGGAGGACAGGCCAATGAAAAACTGTTTTTT
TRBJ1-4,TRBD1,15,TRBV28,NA,CASSFSGQGQEKLFF,TGTGCCAGCAGCTTTTCGGGACAGGGTCAGGAAAAACTGTTTTTT
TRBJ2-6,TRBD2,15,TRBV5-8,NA,CASRLAGAGANVLTF,TGTGCCAGCAGGCTAGCGGGGGCCGGGGCCAACGTCCTGACTTTC
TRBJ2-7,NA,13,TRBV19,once,CASSIVGTSEQYF,TGTGCCAGTAGTATAGTAGGTACGAGCGAGCAGTACTTC
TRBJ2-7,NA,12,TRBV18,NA,CASSPKGNEQYF,TGTGCCAGCTCACCAAAAGGGAACGAGCAGTACTTC
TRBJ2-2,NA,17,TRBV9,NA,CASSVGEGTQNTGELFF,TGTGCCAGCAGCGTAGGCGAGGGGACTCAGAACACCGGGGAGCTGTTTTTT
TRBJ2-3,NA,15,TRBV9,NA,CASSVGGVNVDTQYF,TGTGCCAGCAGCGTAGGGGGGGTAAACGTCGATACGCAGTATTTT
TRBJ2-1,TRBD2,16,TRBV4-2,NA,CASSQGPAGEYNEQFF,TGTGCCAGCAGCCAAGGTCCAGCGGGGGAGTACAATGAGCAGTTCTTC
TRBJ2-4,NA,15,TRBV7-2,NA,CASSAQGGAKNIQYF,TGTGCCAGCAGCGCGCAAGGGGGAGCCAAAAACATTCAGTACTTC
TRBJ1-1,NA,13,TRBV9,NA,CASSAPGLIAGGF,TGTGCCAGCAGCGCCCCGGGCTTAATCGCGGGGGGGTTT
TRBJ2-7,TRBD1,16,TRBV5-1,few,CASKKPTGDGSYEQYF,TGCGCCAGCAAGAAACCGACAGGGGACGGGTCCTACGAGCAGTACTTC
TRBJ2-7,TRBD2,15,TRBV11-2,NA,CASSLKRGGLMEQYF,TGTGCCAGCAGCTTGAAGCGGGGGGGCCTAATGGAGCAGTACTTC
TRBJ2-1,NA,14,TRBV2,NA,CAGSVGPQYNEQFF,TGTGCCGGGAGCGTTGGCCCGCAGTACAATGAGCAGTTCTTC
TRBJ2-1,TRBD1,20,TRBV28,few,CASSLNLFKLDRQADNEQFF,TGTGCCAGCAGCTTAAACCTATTCAAACTGGACAGGCAGGCCGACAATGAGCAGTTCTTC
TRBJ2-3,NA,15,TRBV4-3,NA,CASSQDMGSTDTQYF,TGCGCCAGCAGCCAAGATATGGGGAGCACAGATACGCAGTATTTT
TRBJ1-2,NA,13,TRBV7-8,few,CASSLGRSFGYTF,TGTGCCAGCAGCTTGGGGAGGTCGTTTGGCTACACCTTC
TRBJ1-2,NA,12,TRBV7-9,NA,CASSLGGLGYTF,TGTGCCAGCAGCTTAGGGGGTCTTGGCTACACCTTC
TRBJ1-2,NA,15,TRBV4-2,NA,CASSQDYRATYGYTF,TGTGCCAGCAGCCAAGACTACAGGGCGACATATGGCTACACCTTC
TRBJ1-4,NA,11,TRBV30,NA,CAWKIGEKLFF,TGTGCCTGGAAGATAGGAGAAAAACTGTTTTTT
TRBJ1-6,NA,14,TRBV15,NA,CATSRETGFSPLHF,TGTGCCACCAGCAGAGAAACAGGGTTTTCACCCCTCCACTTT
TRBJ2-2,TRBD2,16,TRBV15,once,CATSRGGLGDTGELFF,TGTGCCACCAGCAGAGGTGGACTAGGTGACACCGGGGAGCTGTTTTTT
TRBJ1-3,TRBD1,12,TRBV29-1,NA,CSAGQGGNTIYF,TGCAGCGCCGGACAGGGGGGAAACACCATATATTTT
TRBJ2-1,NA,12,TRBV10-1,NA,CASEGGPGEQFF,TGCGCCAGCGAGGGGGGACCGGGGGAGCAGTTCTTC
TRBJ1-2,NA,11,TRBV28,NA,CATEGGYGYTF,TGTGCCACCGAGGGGGGCTATGGCTACACCTTC
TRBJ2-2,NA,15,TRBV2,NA,CASSADHSGTGELFF,TGTGCCAGCAGTGCGGACCATTCCGGCACCGGGGAGCTGTTTTTT
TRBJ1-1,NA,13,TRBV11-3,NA,CASSSGTGTEAFF,TGTGCCAGCAGCTCCGGGACGGGCACTGAAGCTTTCTTT
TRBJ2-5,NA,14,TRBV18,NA,CASSPGAPEETQYF,TGTGCCAGCTCACCAGGGGCCCCCGAAGAGACCCAGTACTTC
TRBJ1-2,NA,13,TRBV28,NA,CASTQGLVYGYTF,TGTGCCAGCACCCAGGGACTCGTCTATGGCTACACCTTC
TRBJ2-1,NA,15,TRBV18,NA,CASSPPSGRNNEQFF,TGTGCCAGCTCACCCCCTTCCGGCAGAAACAATGAGCAGTTCTTC